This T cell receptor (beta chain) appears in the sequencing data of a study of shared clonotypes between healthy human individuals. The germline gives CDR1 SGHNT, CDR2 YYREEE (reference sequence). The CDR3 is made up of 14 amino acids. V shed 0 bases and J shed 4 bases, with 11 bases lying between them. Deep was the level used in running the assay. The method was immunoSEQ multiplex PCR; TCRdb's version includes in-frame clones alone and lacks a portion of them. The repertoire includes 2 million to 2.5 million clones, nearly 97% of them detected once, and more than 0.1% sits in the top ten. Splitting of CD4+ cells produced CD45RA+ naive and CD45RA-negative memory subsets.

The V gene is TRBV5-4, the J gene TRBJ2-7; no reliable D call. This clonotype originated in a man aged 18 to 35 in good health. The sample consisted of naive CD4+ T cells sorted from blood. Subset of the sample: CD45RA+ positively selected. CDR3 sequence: CASSLGVNPYEQYF. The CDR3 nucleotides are TGTGCCAGCAGCTTGGGGGTTAATCCGTACGAGCAGTACTTC.